This T cell receptor beta chain was sequenced for a study of neurological immune-mediated disorders. Whole-study results and caveats: The study found no CDR3 amino acid sequences shared by expanded clones across subjects, suggesting private repertoires in all groups.

With regard to this clonotype: The antigen is not known.

Germline values: CDR1 SNHLY, CDR2 FYNNEI. V lost 6 bases, J lost 6 bases, and 10 bases stayed unmatched. The CDR3 spans 14 residues. Each TCR transcript was tagged with a 10-nucleotide random UMI during 5'RACE. Over 180 million TCR-beta sequences, together covering 15-18 subjects, were produced by every individual sequencing run that was carried out. Using its own MiXCR run on the 5' RACE reads, TCRdb lists one record per CDR3 protein. The sample includes around 60,000 distinct CDR3 sequences, around a tenth seen only once; the top ten take approximately 6.6%. The time point is: longitudinal time-point 1 (baseline).

This sequence joins TRBV2 and TRBJ1-1; 7 positions agree with TRBD1. This receptor was taken from a male donor with HTLV-1-associated myelopathy (HAM/TSP). The sequencing input was PBMCs. This CDR3 is CASRGTACLAEAFF. The CDR3 DNA reads as TGTGCCAGCAGGGGGACAGCGTGCCTTGCTGAAGCTTTCTTT.